The entry below describes one TCR beta chain. Treatment reported: oral pan-JAK inhibitor, 5-10 mg twice daily. The data were obtained in a study of CD8+ T cells in alopecia areata. RNA was isolated and reverse transcribed to cDNA, the sequencing template. Profiled with immunoSEQ multiplex PCR; TCRdb holds only in-frame clones, not every one. Here the sample spans about 140,000 clones, roughly nine tenths being singletons. The CDR3 totals 13 residues. The V and J ends lost 5 bases and 0 bases respectively, with 5 bases between them. From germline, CDR1 is MNHEY and CDR2 SMNVEV (reference sequence). The source was CD8+ T cells sorted from blood, collected at week 4, from a patient treated with tofacitinib. The receptor was isolated from a human donor with alopecia areata. This sequence joins TRBV27 and TRBJ2-1, with D unclear. The CDR3 is CASSLNSYNEQFF. In nucleotides, the CDR3 is TGTGCCAGCAGTCTGAACTCCTACAATGAGCAGTTCTTC.